The 24 T cell receptor beta chains listed next were all sequenced from one sample in a study of shared clonotypes between healthy human individuals. Measured with immunoSEQ multiplex PCR; TCRdb has only the in-frame clones, and not every one. The sample includes more than 2,000,000 clones, around 94% of them seen just once. Sequences were obtained from naive CD4+ T cells sorted from blood. Subset: CD45RA+ positively selected. The source is a man in his late teens or twenties in good health.

As DNA, the CDR3 is TGCGCCAGCAGCCCGGAGGACAGGTTGCACGAGCAGTACTTC. It translates to CASSPEDRLHEQYF. This rearrangement joins TRBV5-1 to TRBJ2-7; 7 bases map to TRBD1. V lost 4 bases and J lost 5; bases outside the gene matches: 9. The CDR3 length is 14 residues. Germline CDR1 is SGHRS and CDR2 is YFSETQ. Looking up the rest from reference TRBV5-1 and TRBJ2-7 gives the full variable domain: KAGVTQTPRYLIKTRGQQVTLSCSPISGHRSVSWYQQTPGQGLQFLFEYFSETQRNKGNFPGRFSGRQFSNSRSEMNVSTLELGDSALYLCASSPEDRLHEQYFGPGTRLTVT.

This clone was picked up one time. V gene TRBV6-6 combines with J gene TRBJ1-4; 10 bases fit TRBD1. This CDR3 is 15 amino acids long. V trimming: 2 bases; J trimming: 8 bases; junction bases outside the gene matches: 5. Germline lookup yields CDR1 MNHNY and CDR2 SVGAGI (reference sequence). CDR3 amino acids: CASSYGTGDSEKLFF. CDR3 in DNA: TGTGCCAGCAGTTACGGGACAGGGGATTCCGAAAAACTGTTTTTT.

The chain recombines TRBV6-5 with TRBJ1-1; tentatively, D is TRBD1 (6 bases). Looked up from germline, CDR1 is MNHEY and CDR2 is SVGAGI. The V gene lost 3 bases and the J gene lost 0 bases, with 11 bases spanning the gap. The CDR3 is made up of 15 amino acids. The DNA for the CDR3 is TGTGCCAGCAGTTATCACAGGGACCTGAACACTGAAGCTTTCTTT. Residues: CASSYHRDLNTEAFF.

The chain carries TRBV5-1 and TRBJ2-7; D unresolved. Germline V lookup: CDR1 SGHRS, CDR2 YFSETQ. Trimming took 1 base from V and 3 from J, leaving 5 bases between them. This CDR3 has 12 amino acids. This CDR3 is CASSLNDYEQYF. The DNA of the CDR3 is TGCGCCAGCAGCTTGAATGACTACGAGCAGTACTTC. Full variable domain (remainder filled in from reference TRBV5-1 and TRBJ2-7): KAGVTQTPRYLIKTRGQQVTLSCSPISGHRSVSWYQQTPGQGLQFLFEYFSETQRNKGNFPGRFSGRQFSNSRSEMNVSTLELGDSALYLCASSLNDYEQYFGPGTRLTVT.

The chain links TRBV27 to TRBJ1-2; D is ambiguous. The CDR3 totals 15 residues. Germline CDR1 is MNHEY and CDR2 is SMNVEV (reference sequence). V lost 2 bases, J lost 0 bases, and 10 bases lay in between. CDR3 protein: CASSLRASANYGYTF. CDR3 in DNA: TGTGCCAGCAGTTTAAGGGCAAGCGCTAACTATGGCTACACCTTC.

The V and J genes are TRBV11-1 and TRBJ2-2; D not certain. The germline V and J ends were trimmed by 5 bases and 0 bases, with 16 bases remaining between them. This CDR3 spans 17 amino acids. The germline gives CDR1 SGHAT, CDR2 FQDESV (reference sequence). The CDR3 DNA follows: TGTGCCAGCAGCCAAGTTGGGAAAACCGCGAACACCGGGGAGCTGTTTTTT. Residues: CASSQVGKTANTGELFF.

The count of this clone is one. The rearrangement links TRBV5-1 to TRBJ2-1; 10 bases align to TRBD2. The CDR3 is made up of 14 amino acids. CDR1 and CDR2 from the germline V gene are SGHRS and YFSETQ. Trimming at V came to 8 bases and at J to 6 bases, leaving 8 bases not matched to a gene. The CDR3 coding sequence is TGCGCCAGTAGCGTAGCGGGAGGTTCCAATGAGCAGTTCTTC. The encoded protein is CASSVAGGSNEQFF. Looking up the rest from reference TRBV5-1 and TRBJ2-1 gives the full variable domain: KAGVTQTPRYLIKTRGQQVTLSCSPISGHRSVSWYQQTPGQGLQFLFEYFSETQRNKGNFPGRFSGRQFSNSRSEMNVSTLELGDSALYLCASSVAGGSNEQFFGPGTRLTVL.

The gene calls are TRBV4-1 and TRBJ1-5, with no clear D. Germline CDR1 reads MGHRA; CDR2 reads YSYEKL. CDR3 length equals 14 residues. The V end was cut by 0 bases, the J end by 10 bases, with 13 bases between. The CDR3 spells CASSQDTAGDPQHF. The CDR3 DNA reads as TGCGCCAGCAGCCAAGATACTGCGGGCGATCCCCAGCATTTT.

This clone was found a few times. The chain couples TRBV27 to TRBJ1-6, with D maybe TRBD1 (6 bases). The CDR3 loop spans 14 amino acids. Trimming stripped 6 bases from V and 8 bases from J, with 14 bases between. Germline CDR1 reads MNHEY; CDR2 reads SMNVEV (reference sequence). CDR3 amino acids: CASRGAGGYSPLHF. The CDR3 nucleotides read TGTGCCAGCAGGGGGGCCGGGGGCTATTCACCCCTCCACTTT.

J is TRBJ2-7 and V is TRBV30; no definite D call. Trimming removed 1 base at V and 7 bases at J, with 14 bases between. The CDR3 covers 13 residues. Germline V gene sequence: CDR1 GTSNPN, CDR2 SVGIG (reference sequence). The CDR3 reads CAWSAREFGEQYF. The CDR3 region has the DNA TGTGCCTGGAGTGCCCGAGAGTTTGGAGAGCAGTACTTC. The full variable domain, rest sourced from reference TRBV30 and TRBJ2-7, is SQTIHQWPATLVQPVGSPLSLECTVEGTSNPNLYWYRQAAGRGLQLLFYSVGIGQISSEVPQNLSASRPQDRQFILSSKKLLLSDSGFYLCAWSAREFGEQYFGPGTRLTVT.

V and J are TRBV6-6 and TRBJ1-3; TRBD1 might be the D (5 bases). This CDR3 has 16 residues. Germline V CDR1 and CDR2: MNHNY, SVGAGI (reference sequence). V was pared by 2 bases and J by 2 bases, with 13 bases between. The CDR3, as DNA: TGTGCCAGCAGTTACAGCCCGGGGGGGGCTGGAAACACCATATATTTT. Its translation: CASSYSPGGAGNTIYF.

The chain is built from TRBV2 and TRBJ1-6; TRBD1 matches 10 bases. V was clipped by 6 bases and J by 7 bases; unmatched bases: 6. This CDR3 region has 15 residues. The germline V gene has CDR1 SNHLY and CDR2 FYNNEI. This chain's CDR3 is CASRAGGQGNSPLHF. As DNA, the CDR3 is TGTGCCAGCAGGGCGGGGGGACAGGGGAATTCACCCCTCCACTTT.

The chain recombines TRBV2 with TRBJ1-6; D unclear. The CDR3 extends over 11 amino acids. Trimming took 5 bases from V and 10 from J, leaving 6 bases between them. The germline gives CDR1 SNHLY, CDR2 FYNNEI. The chain's CDR3 is CASSRVSPLHF. In DNA form, the CDR3 reads TGTGCCAGCAGTCGAGTGTCACCCCTCCACTTT.

This clone was picked up one time. The chain combines TRBV6-5 with TRBJ1-2; TRBD1 might be the D (6 bases). Between the trimmed V and J ends, which lost 8 bases and 7 bases, there was a span of 17 bases. This CDR3 contains 13 residues. Germline assignment: CDR1 MNHEY and CDR2 SVGAGI. Written as DNA, the CDR3 is TGTGCCAGCGGACCCGCCCAGGGGTTTGGCTACACCTTC. Residues: CASGPAQGFGYTF.

The chain couples TRBV19 to TRBJ2-7, with 8 nucleotides matching TRBD1. The CDR3 contains 16 residues. Germline CDR1 is LNHDA and CDR2 is SQIVND (reference sequence). The ends lost 4 bases at V and 2 bases at J; junction bases unmatched: 10. This chain's CDR3 is CASSTPDRGGTYEQYF. CDR3 DNA: TGTGCCAGTAGTACCCCCGACAGGGGAGGAACCTACGAGCAGTACTTC.

Comments on this clone: Distinct nucleotide sequences in the sample also encode this CDR3. This sequence joins TRBV18 and TRBJ2-3, with D possibly being TRBD1 (5 bases). The germline CDR1 and CDR2 sequences are KGHSH and LQKENI. CDR3 size: 14 residues. V dropped 1 base and J dropped 0 bases, with 5 bases sitting between them. CDR3 amino acids: CASSPQGSTDTQYF. In DNA, the CDR3 is TGTGCCAGCTCACCACAGGGGAGCACAGATACGCAGTATTTT.

DNA for the CDR3: TGTGCCAGCAGCCCGACTAGCGGAGCCTACAATGAGCAGTTCTTC. Amino acids: CASSPTSGAYNEQFF. The chain uses TRBV7-8 and TRBJ2-1, with 9 bases fitting TRBD2. Germline trimming cut 5 bases from V and 2 bases from J; bases unmatched to any gene: 4. Germline V CDR1 and CDR2: SGHVS, FQNEAQ. There are 15 residues in the CDR3. The variable domain in full, with the rest retrieved from reference TRBV7-8 and TRBJ2-1, is GAGVSQSPRYKVAKRGQDVALRCDPISGHVSLFWYQQALGQGPEFLTYFQNEAQLDKSGLPSDRFFAERPEGSVSTLKIQRTQQEDSAVYLCASSPTSGAYNEQFFGPGTRLTVL.

This clone appeared a single time. This chain uses TRBV2 with TRBJ2-6, with no clear D. CDR1 is SNHLY, CDR2 FYNNEI, per germline. V was pared by 1 base and J by 3 bases, with 10 bases between. CDR3 length: 16 amino acids. The CDR3 sequence: CASSEGATGGANVLTF. CDR3 nucleotides: TGTGCCAGCAGTGAAGGGGCCACTGGTGGGGCCAACGTCCTGACTTTC.

This clone was observed a few times. This chain connects TRBV27 to TRBJ1-5, with 9 bases fitting TRBD1. The V gene end was trimmed by 3 bases and the J gene end by 4 bases; junction bases not matched to a gene: 4. This CDR3 comprises 15 residues. The germline gives CDR1 MNHEY, CDR2 SMNVEV (reference sequence). As DNA, the CDR3 is TGTGCCAGCAGTTTGGGACAGGGCTCTAATCAGCCCCAGCATTTT. Translated, it gives CASSLGQGSNQPQHF.

Worth noting for this clone: The junction departs from germline at one end; a sequencing error may be responsible. The sample has other DNA sequences that encode this CDR3 too. This chain joins TRBV29-1 and TRBJ2-5, with 9 bases fitting TRBD2. The CDR3 is 12 residues long. Germline V lookup: CDR1 SQVTM, CDR2 ANQGSEA. The CDR3 loop reads CSGGPGVETQYF. In DNA, the CDR3 is TGTAGCGGGGGACCTGGGGTAGAGACCCAGTACTTC.

CDR3 sequence: CATKPRENTEAFF. CDR3 nucleotides: TGTGCCACCAAACCACGGGAAAACACTGAAGCTTTCTTT. The chain recombines TRBV10-3 with TRBJ1-1; D call uncertain. The CDR3 runs 13 residues. In germline, CDR1 is ENHRY, CDR2 SYGVKD. V lost 10 bases and J lost 2, with 14 bases in between.

This chain connects TRBV11-2 to TRBJ2-5; 8 nucleotides match TRBD2. CDR1 and CDR2 (germline): SGHAT, FQNNGV. This CDR3 comprises 16 residues. Germline trimming cut 6 bases from V and 5 bases from J; bases unmatched to any gene: 14. CDR3 in DNA: TGTGCCAGCAGAAGAGGCCGGGGGGGCCGTCAGGAGACCCAGTACTTC. Protein: CASRRGRGGRQETQYF.

The CDR3 sequence: CASSQDPPTGFNEKLFF. In DNA form, the CDR3 reads TGCGCCAGCAGCCAAGATCCCCCCACAGGTTTCAATGAAAAACTGTTTTTT. This chain connects TRBV4-1 to TRBJ1-4; D possibly corresponds to TRBD1 (5 bases). CDR3 length equals 17 residues. CDR1 and CDR2 from the germline V gene are MGHRA and YSYEKL. The V end was cut by 0 bases, the J end by 5 bases, with 16 bases between.

As regards this clone: Given a much more abundant clone one base away, this may be a read error. The sample contains more than one DNA sequence encoding this CDR3. This rearrangement joins TRBV5-1 to TRBJ1-2; tentative D call: TRBD1 (5 bases). Per germline, CDR1 SGHRS and CDR2 YFSETQ. The V gene lost 2 bases and the J gene lost 1 base, with 6 bases spanning the gap. The CDR3 is 13 amino acids. As DNA, the CDR3 is TGCGCCAGCAGCTTAGACAGTAACTATGGCTACACCTTC. Its translation is CASSLDSNYGYTF.